This section outlines one TCR beta chain sequence together with its context. This entry is derived from a study of control samples from healthy donors and cancer patients. This CDR3 has 15 residues. Trimming pared 7 bases from V and 3 bases from J, leaving 19 bases between. From germline, CDR1 is LNHDA and CDR2 SQIVND (reference sequence). The method was immunoSEQ multiplex PCR; TCRdb's version includes in-frame clones alone and lacks a portion of them. Here the sample spans about 220,000 clones, around 94% being singletons. The V call is TRBV19, the J call TRBJ2-7; perhaps D is TRBD1 or TRBD2 (5 bases each). This receptor was identified in a man aged 45-65 years in good health. What was sequenced was blood. CDR3 region: CASTSIGGEGYEQYF. As DNA, the CDR3 is TGTGCCAGTACCTCCATTGGGGGAGAGGGCTACGAGCAGTACTTC.